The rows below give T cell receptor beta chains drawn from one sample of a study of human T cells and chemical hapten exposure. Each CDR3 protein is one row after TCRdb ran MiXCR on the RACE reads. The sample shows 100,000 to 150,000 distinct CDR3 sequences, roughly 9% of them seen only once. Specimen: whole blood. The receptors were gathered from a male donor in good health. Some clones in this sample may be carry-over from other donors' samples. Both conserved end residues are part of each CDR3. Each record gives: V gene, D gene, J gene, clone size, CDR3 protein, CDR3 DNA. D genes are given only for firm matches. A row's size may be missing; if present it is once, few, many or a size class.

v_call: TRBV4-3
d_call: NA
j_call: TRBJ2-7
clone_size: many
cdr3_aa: CASSQDSQGQLGYEQYF
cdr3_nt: TGCGCCAGCAGCCAAGATAGCCAGGGCCAACTAGGGTACGAGCAGTACTTC

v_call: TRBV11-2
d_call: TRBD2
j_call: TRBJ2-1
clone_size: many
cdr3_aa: CASTLGVAGVYEQFF
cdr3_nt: TGTGCCAGCACCCTCGGGGTAGCGGGAGTTTATGAGCAGTTCTTC

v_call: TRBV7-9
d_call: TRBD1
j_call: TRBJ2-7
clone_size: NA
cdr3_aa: CAYSDRAYEQYF
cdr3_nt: TGTGCCTACAGCGACAGGGCCTACGAGCAGTACTTC

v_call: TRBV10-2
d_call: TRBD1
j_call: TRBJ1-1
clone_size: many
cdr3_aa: CASWVGTGNTEAFF
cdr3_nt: TGCGCCAGTTGGGTCGGGACAGGGAACACTGAAGCTTTCTTT

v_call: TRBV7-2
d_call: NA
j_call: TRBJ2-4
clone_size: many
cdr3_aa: CASSLLDKNIQYF
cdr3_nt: TGTGCCAGCAGCTTGCTGGACAAAAACATTCAGTACTTC

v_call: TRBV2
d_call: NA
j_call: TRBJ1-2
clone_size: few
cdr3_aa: CASTDLNYGYTF
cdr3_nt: TGTGCCAGCACGGACCTTAACTATGGCTACACCTTC

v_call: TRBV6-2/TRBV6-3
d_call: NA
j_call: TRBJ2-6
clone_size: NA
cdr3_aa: CASSSVEGTSGANVLTF
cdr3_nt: TGTGCCAGCAGTAGCGTGGAGGGAACCTCTGGGGCCAACGTCCTGACTTTC

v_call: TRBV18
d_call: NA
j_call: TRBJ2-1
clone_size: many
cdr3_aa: CASSTSPGDNEQFF
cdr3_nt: TGTGCCAGCTCAACAAGCCCGGGGGACAATGAGCAGTTCTTC

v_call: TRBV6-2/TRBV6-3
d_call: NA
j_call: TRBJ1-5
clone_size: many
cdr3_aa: CASSLDNSNQPQHF
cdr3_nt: TGTGCCAGCAGTCTAGACAATAGCAATCAGCCCCAGCATTTT

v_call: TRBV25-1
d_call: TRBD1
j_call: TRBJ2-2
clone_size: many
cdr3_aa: CASWTGRELFF
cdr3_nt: TGTGCCAGCTGGACAGGGCGGGAGCTGTTTTTT

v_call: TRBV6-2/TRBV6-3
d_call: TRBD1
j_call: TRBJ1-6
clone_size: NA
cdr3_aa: CASSYSTGSSYNSPLHF
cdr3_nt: TGTGCCAGCAGTTACTCGACAGGGAGCTCCTATAATTCACCCCTCCACTTT

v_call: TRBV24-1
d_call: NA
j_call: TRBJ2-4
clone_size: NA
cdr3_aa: CATKDAKNIQYF
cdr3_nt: TGTGCCACCAAGGATGCCAAAAACATTCAGTACTTC

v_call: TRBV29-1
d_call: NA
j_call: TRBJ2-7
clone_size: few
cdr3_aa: CSVEYRGEQYF
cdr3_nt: TGCAGCGTTGAATATCGGGGCGAGCAGTACTTC

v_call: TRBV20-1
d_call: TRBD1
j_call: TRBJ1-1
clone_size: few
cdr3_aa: CSARDPRTGSNTEAFF
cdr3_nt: TGCAGTGCTAGAGACCCTCGGACAGGGTCGAACACTGAAGCTTTCTTT

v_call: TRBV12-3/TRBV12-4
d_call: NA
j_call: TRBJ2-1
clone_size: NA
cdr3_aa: CASTTPQRATYNEQFF
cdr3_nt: TGTGCCAGCACTACCCCCCAGCGCGCAACCTACAATGAGCAGTTCTTC

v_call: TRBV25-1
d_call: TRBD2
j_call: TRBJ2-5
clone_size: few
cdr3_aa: CASSAPGLAIGGTQYF
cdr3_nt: TGTGCCAGCAGTGCCCCGGGACTAGCTATAGGGGGGACCCAGTACTTC

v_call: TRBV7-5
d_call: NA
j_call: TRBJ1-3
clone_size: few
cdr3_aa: CISVPEATRDSDILYSGNTIYF
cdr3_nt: NA

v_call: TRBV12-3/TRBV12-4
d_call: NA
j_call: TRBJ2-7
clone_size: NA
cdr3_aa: CASRPDLQGFPYEQYF
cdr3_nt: TGTGCCAGCAGACCGGACCTACAGGGTTTCCCCTACGAGCAGTACTTC

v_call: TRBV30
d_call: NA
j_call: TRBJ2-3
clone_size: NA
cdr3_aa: CAWSGGDTQYF
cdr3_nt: TGTGCCTGGAGTGGCGGAGATACGCAGTATTTT

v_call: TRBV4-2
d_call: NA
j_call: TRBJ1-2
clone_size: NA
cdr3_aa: CASFGPGGATPYGYTF
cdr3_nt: TGTGCCAGTTTTGGGCCGGGGGGCGCGACGCCCTATGGCTACACCTTC

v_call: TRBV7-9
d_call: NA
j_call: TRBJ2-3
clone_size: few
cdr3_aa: CASPPEGVADTQYF
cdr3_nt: TGTGCCAGCCCTCCCGAGGGTGTGGCAGATACGCAGTATTTT

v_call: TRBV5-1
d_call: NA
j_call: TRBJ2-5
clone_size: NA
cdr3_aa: CASSLVGIRGETQYF
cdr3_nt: TGCGCCAGCAGCTTGGTCGGGATCCGGGGAGAGACCCAGTACTTC

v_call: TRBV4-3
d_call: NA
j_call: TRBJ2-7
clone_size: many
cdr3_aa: CASSQDQSKGITEQYF
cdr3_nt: TGCGCCAGCAGCCAAGATCAATCAAAGGGAATAACGGAGCAGTACTTC

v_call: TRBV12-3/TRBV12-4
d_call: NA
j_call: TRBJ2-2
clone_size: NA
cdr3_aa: CASSPHRDNTGELFF
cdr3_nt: TGTGCCAGCAGTCCTCACAGGGATAACACCGGGGAGCTGTTTTTT

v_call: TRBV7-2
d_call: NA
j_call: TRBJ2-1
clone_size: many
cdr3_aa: CASSLKTGYDEQFF
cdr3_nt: TGTGCCAGCAGCTTAAAAACAGGCTATGATGAGCAGTTCTTC

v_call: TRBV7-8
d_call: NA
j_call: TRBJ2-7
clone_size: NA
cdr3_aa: CASSVDVTVREQYF
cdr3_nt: TGTGCCAGCAGCGTTGACGTCACCGTACGGGAGCAGTACTTC

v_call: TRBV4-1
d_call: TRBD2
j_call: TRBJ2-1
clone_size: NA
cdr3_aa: CASSQDGTSGNEQFF
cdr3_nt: TGCGCCAGCAGCCAAGATGGGACTAGTGGTAATGAGCAGTTCTTC

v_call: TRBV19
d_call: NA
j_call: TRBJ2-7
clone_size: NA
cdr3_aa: CASSERTAVSEQYF
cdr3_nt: TGTGCCAGTAGCGAGCGGACAGCCGTGAGCGAGCAGTACTTC

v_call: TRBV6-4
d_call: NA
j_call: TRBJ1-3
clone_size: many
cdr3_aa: CASSGPGQGNTIYF
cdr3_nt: TGTGCCAGTAGTGGACCGGGACAAGGAAACACCATATATTTT

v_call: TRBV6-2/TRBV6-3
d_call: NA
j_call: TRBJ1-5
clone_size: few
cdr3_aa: CASSLTEMGNQPQHF
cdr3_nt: TGTGCCAGCAGCCTTACTGAGATGGGCAATCAGCCCCAGCATTTT

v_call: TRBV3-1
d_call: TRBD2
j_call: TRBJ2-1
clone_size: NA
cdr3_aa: CASSLPGLATEQFF
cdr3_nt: TGTGCCAGCAGCCTCCCGGGACTAGCGACGGAGCAGTTCTTC

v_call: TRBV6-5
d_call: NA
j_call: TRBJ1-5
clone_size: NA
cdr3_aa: CASSYSRNQPQHF
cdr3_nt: TGTGCCAGCAGTTACTCCAGGAATCAGCCCCAGCATTTT

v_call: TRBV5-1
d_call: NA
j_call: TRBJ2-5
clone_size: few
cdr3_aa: CASSERRVQETQYF
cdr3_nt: TGCGCCAGCAGCGAACGCAGGGTCCAAGAGACCCAGTACTTC

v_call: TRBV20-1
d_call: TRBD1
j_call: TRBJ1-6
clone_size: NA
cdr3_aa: CSAGRRGPNSPLHF
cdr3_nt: TGCAGTGCCGGGCGGAGGGGGCCGAATTCACCCCTCCACTTT

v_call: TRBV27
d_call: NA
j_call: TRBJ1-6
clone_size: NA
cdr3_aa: CARKQRGDNSPLHF
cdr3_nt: TGTGCCAGGAAACAGCGAGGAGATAATTCACCCCTCCACTTT

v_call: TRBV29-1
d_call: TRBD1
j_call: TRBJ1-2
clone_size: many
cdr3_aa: CSGGTGDRGYTF
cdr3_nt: TGCAGCGGCGGGACAGGGGATAGGGGCTACACCTTC

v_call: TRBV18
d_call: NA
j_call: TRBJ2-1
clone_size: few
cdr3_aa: CASSPRQANEQFF
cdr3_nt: TGTGCCAGCTCACCACGGCAAGCCAATGAGCAGTTCTTC

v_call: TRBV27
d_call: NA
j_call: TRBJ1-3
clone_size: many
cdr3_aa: CASSRTADRNTIYF
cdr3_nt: TGTGCCAGCAGTAGGACGGCAGATAGAAACACCATATATTTT

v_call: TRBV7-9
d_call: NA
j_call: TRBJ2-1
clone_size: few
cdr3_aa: CASSFGEDEQFF
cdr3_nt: TGTGCCAGCAGCTTCGGTGAGGATGAGCAGTTCTTC

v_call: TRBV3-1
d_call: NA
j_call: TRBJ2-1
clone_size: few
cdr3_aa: CASSQDVLQPGSPSYNEQFF
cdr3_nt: TGTGCCAGCAGCCAAGATGTTCTTCAGCCTGGCTCACCCTCCTACAATGAGCAGTTCTTC

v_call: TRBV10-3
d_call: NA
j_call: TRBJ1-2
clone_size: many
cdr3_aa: CAISVRDNGRYGYTF
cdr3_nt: TGTGCCATCAGCGTCCGGGACAACGGTCGCTATGGCTACACCTTC